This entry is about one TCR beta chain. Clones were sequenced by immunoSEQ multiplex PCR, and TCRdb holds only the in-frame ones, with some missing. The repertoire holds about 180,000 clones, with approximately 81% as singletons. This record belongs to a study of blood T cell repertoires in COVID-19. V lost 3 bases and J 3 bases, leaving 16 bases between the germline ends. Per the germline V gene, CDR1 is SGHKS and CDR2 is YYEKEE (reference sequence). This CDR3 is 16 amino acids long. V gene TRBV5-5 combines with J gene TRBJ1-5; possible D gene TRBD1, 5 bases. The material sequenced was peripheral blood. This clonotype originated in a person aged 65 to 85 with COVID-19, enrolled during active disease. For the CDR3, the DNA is TGTGCCAGCAGCTCCTTAGACAGAGGATACAATCAGCCCCAGCATTTT. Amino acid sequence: CASSSLDRGYNQPQHF.